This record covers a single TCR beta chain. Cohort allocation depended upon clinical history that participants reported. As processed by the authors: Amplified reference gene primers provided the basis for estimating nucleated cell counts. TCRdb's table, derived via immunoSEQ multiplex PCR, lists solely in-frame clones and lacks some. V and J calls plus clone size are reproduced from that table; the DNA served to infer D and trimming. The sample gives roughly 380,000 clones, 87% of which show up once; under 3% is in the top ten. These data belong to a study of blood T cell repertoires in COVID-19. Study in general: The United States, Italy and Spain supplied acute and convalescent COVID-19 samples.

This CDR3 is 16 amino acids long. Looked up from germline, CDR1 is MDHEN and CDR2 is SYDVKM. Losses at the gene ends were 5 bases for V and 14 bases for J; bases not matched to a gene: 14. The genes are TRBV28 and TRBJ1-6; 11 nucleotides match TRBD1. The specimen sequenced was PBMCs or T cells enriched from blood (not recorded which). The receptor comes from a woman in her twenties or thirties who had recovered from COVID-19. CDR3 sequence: CASSLGQGAGGVTLHF. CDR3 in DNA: TGTGCCAGCAGTCTCGGACAGGGGGCCGGCGGGGTCACCCTCCACTTT.